The 24 T cell receptor beta chains reported below all come from one sample, sequenced in a study of OX40 agonist ivuxolimab in advanced cancers. Assay used: immunoSEQ multiplex PCR; TCRdb lists only in-frame clones, some missing. The table records about 9,100 clones, 66% of them present only once. The starting material was CD4+ or CD8+ T cells sorted from blood, obtained in a trial of the OX40 agonist ivuxolimab. The receptors were gathered from an adult with an advanced solid tumor such as melanoma, head and neck, liver or kidney cancer.

The gene calls are TRBV4-1 and TRBJ2-3, with D unresolved. Per the germline V gene, CDR1 is MGHRA and CDR2 is YSYEKL. Trimming took 1 base from V and 0 from J, leaving 11 bases between them. This CDR3 spans 16 amino acids. The CDR3 loop is CASSQVVFSSTDTQYF. In nucleotides, the CDR3 is TGCGCCAGCAGCCAAGTAGTCTTCTCAAGCACAGATACGCAGTATTTT.

This sequence joins TRBV2 and TRBJ2-7; tentative D call: TRBD2 (5 bases). The CDR3 contains 14 residues. V gave up 8 bases and J gave up 0 bases, with 14 bases separating them. From germline, CDR1 is SNHLY and CDR2 FYNNEI. This CDR3 reads CASLTIASSYEQYF. Here the CDR3 DNA reads TGTGCCAGCCTGACTATAGCGAGCTCCTACGAGCAGTACTTC.

This clone was counted only a few times. This sequence joins TRBV28 and TRBJ2-3; no clear D gene. CDR3 size: 11 residues. The ends were cut back, 3 bases at V and 4 bases at J, with 2 bases in the middle. The germline gives CDR1 MDHEN, CDR2 SYDVKM. CDR3: CASSFADTQYF. The CDR3 bases are TGTGCCAGCAGTTTTGCAGATACGCAGTATTTT.

V is TRBV30 and J is TRBJ2-1; D assignment may be TRBD1 or TRBD2 (5 bases each). Trimming cost V 5 bases and J 5 bases, with 16 bases left between them. The CDR3 is made up of 14 amino acids. CDR1 and CDR2 (germline): GTSNPN, SVGIG (reference sequence). The CDR3 protein is CAWGASWDHNEQFF. CDR3 nucleotides: TGTGCCTGGGGCGCCAGTTGGGACCACAATGAGCAGTTCTTC.

The chain employs TRBV19 and TRBJ1-5, with 9 bases identical to TRBD1. Per germline, CDR1 LNHDA and CDR2 SQIVND (reference sequence). This CDR3 has 12 amino acids. With V trimmed by 10 bases and J by 5 bases, 3 bases remained unmatched. CDR3 bases: TGTGCCATGGGGACAGGGCATCAGCCCCAGCATTTT. Translated, it gives CAMGTGHQPQHF.

This clone was detected a few times. The gene calls are TRBV29-1 and TRBJ1-1; no definite D call. The CDR3 length is 13 residues. CDR1 SQVTM and CDR2 ANQGSEA come from the germline V gene. V was clipped by 0 bases and J by 6 bases, with 11 bases between them. The CDR3 nucleotides are TGCAGCGTTGAAGATCGCGCGCTTGCTGAAGCTTTCTTT. This translates into CSVEDRALAEAFF.

J is TRBJ2-7 and V is TRBV6-4, with 7 bases that match TRBD2. CDR3 length equals 17 residues. The V gene end was trimmed by 2 bases and the J gene end by 6 bases; junction bases not matched to a gene: 16. The V gene's germline CDR1 is MRHNA and CDR2 SNTAGT. The CDR3 loop is CASSDPGTGGSPSEQYF. The DNA for the CDR3 is TGTGCCAGCAGTGACCCCGGGACTGGCGGGAGTCCCTCCGAGCAGTACTTC.

The chain combines TRBV27 with TRBJ2-1; TRBD2 might be the D (6 bases). There are 14 residues in the CDR3. Germline V gene data show CDR1 as MNHEY and CDR2 as SMNVEV (reference sequence). V lost 7 bases and J 4 bases, leaving 14 bases between the germline ends. The CDR3 here is CASIQLGGYNEQFF. The CDR3 DNA follows: TGTGCCAGCATCCAACTGGGGGGTTACAATGAGCAGTTCTTC.

The chain joins TRBV18 to TRBJ1-2, with a possible D match to TRBD1 (6 bases). The V end lost 3 bases, the J end lost 8 bases, and 13 bases lay between the germline ends. CDR3 length equals 13 residues. The germline V gene has CDR1 KGHSH and CDR2 LQKENI. CDR3 coding DNA: TGTGCCAGCTCACCGGGGGGGGCGTTCGGCTACACCTTC. Translation: CASSPGGAFGYTF.

The rearrangement uses TRBV4-1 and TRBJ2-1; TRBD1 might be the D (5 bases). The CDR3 has 16 amino acids. V was clipped by 1 base and J by 4 bases, with 14 bases between them. Germline CDR1 reads MGHRA; CDR2 reads YSYEKL. In DNA form, the CDR3 reads TGCGCCAGCAGCCAAGTCTACCCGCGACAGTACAATGAGCAGTTCTTC. The encoded protein is CASSQVYPRQYNEQFF.

The chain has TRBV9 and TRBJ1-2; D not certain. Germline-derived CDR1 and CDR2 are SGDLS and YYNGEE. V dropped 1 base and J dropped 1 base, with 5 bases sitting between them. The CDR3 runs 13 residues. The CDR3 bases are TGTGCCAGCAGCGTACTGGATAACTATGGCTACACCTTC. The encoded protein is CASSVLDNYGYTF.

The chain couples TRBV7-8 to TRBJ2-3, with D possibly TRBD2 on 6 matching bases. The germline V and J ends were trimmed by 3 bases and 1 base, with 8 bases remaining between them. The CDR3 has 14 residues. The germline CDR1 and CDR2 sequences are SGHVS and FQNEAQ. DNA of the CDR3: TGTGCCAGCAGCTTTCCTAGCGGCACAGATACGCAGTATTTT. Translating it yields CASSFPSGTDTQYF.

The chain employs TRBV20-1 and TRBJ2-1; no reliable D call. Trimming took 5 bases from V and 6 from J, leaving 8 bases between them. The germline V gene has CDR1 DFQATT and CDR2 SNEGSKA (reference sequence). CDR3 length: 11 amino acids. The CDR3: CSASDSNEQFF. In nucleotides, the CDR3 is TGCAGTGCTTCCGACTCCAATGAGCAGTTCTTC.

The chain employs TRBV4-1 and TRBJ2-1; D is undetermined. This CDR3 has 14 residues. V was cut by 0 bases and J by 3 bases, with 6 bases left in between. CDR1 is MGHRA, CDR2 YSYEKL, per germline. Here the CDR3 reads CASSQEPNYNEQFF. The CDR3, as DNA: TGCGCCAGCAGCCAAGAGCCTAACTACAATGAGCAGTTCTTC.

V usage is TRBV2 and J usage is TRBJ2-3; 9 positions agree with TRBD1. This CDR3 is built from 17 residues. Trimming cost V 5 bases and J 2 bases; bases outside gene matches: 11. The germline V gene has CDR1 SNHLY and CDR2 FYNNEI. CDR3 loop: CASSQTTGTGNTDTQYF. DNA of the CDR3: TGTGCCAGCAGTCAAACCACCGGGACAGGGAACACAGATACGCAGTATTTT.

V gene TRBV6-1 combines with J gene TRBJ2-2; possibly TRBD1 or TRBD2 for D (5 bases each). Germline CDR1 is MNHNS and CDR2 is SASEGT. The CDR3 runs 16 residues. The V and J ends lost 4 bases and 1 base respectively, with 13 bases between them. The CDR3 nucleotides are TGTGCCAGCAGTGTCGAGGGGCGGATGAACACCGGGGAGCTGTTTTTT. It encodes CASSVEGRMNTGELFF.

Sample share makes this clone medium-sized (0.01 to 0.1%). This chain uses TRBV14 with TRBJ2-5; possibly TRBD2 for D (6 bases). The V gene's germline CDR1 is SGHDN and CDR2 FVKESK. V was clipped by 2 bases and J by 7 bases, with 11 bases between them. The CDR3 covers 13 residues. The CDR3: CASSQSMGGTQYF. In DNA form, the CDR3 reads TGTGCCAGCAGCCAAAGCATGGGGGGGACCCAGTACTTC.

The chain employs TRBV27 and TRBJ2-3; D not resolved. CDR3 length equals 13 residues. Looked up from germline, CDR1 is MNHEY and CDR2 is SMNVEV (reference sequence). V lost 2 bases to trimming and J lost 4 bases, with 7 bases between them. CDR3 coding DNA: TGTGCCAGCAGTTTAAACGTCGCAGATACGCAGTATTTT. This gives the protein CASSLNVADTQYF.

This chain uses TRBV27 with TRBJ1-5; tentative D call: TRBD1 (6 bases). The length of the CDR3 is 14 residues. The V gene lost 5 bases and the J gene lost 1 base, with 9 bases spanning the gap. Germline loops: CDR1 MNHEY, CDR2 SMNVEV (reference sequence). This CDR3 is CASSPGESNQPQHF. CDR3 sequence (DNA): TGTGCCAGCAGTCCAGGGGAGAGCAATCAGCCCCAGCATTTT.

The chain combines TRBV27 with TRBJ2-7; the match to TRBD1 covers 7 bases. The CDR3 has 15 residues. J gave up 3 bases and V 5 bases, and 10 bases lay outside the gene matches. Germline CDR1 MNHEY, CDR2 SMNVEV (reference sequence). The CDR3, as DNA: TGTGCCAGCAGTCCACTACGGGACAGTGACTACGAGCAGTACTTC. Translated, it gives CASSPLRDSDYEQYF.

The chain recombines TRBV6-4 with TRBJ1-5, with no clear D. CDR1 and CDR2 (germline): MRHNA, SNTAGT. The CDR3 consists of 13 residues. V was shortened by 4 bases and J by 4 bases, with 8 bases between the two germline ends. CDR3: CASSVEPNQPQHF. For the CDR3, the DNA is TGTGCCAGCAGTGTTGAACCGAATCAGCCCCAGCATTTT.

The chain combines TRBV25-1 with TRBJ2-3, with 9 positions matching TRBD1. J gave up 4 bases and V 4 bases, and 3 bases lay outside the gene matches. The CDR3 runs 14 residues. From germline, CDR1 is MGHDK and CDR2 SYGVNS. The CDR3 DNA sequence: TGTGCCAGCAGTGGGACAGGGGACGCAGATACGCAGTATTTT. Translation gives CASSGTGDADTQYF.

The chain links TRBV29-1 to TRBJ1-2; weak D call: TRBD1 (5 bases). V was clipped by 4 bases and J by 6 bases, with 12 bases between them. Germline lookup yields CDR1 SQVTM and CDR2 ANQGSEA. The CDR3 runs to 12 residues. The CDR3 DNA follows: TGCAGCGTTGGATTCCAGGGAGATGGCTACACCTTC. This codes for CSVGFQGDGYTF.

The chain recombines TRBV6-5 with TRBJ2-1; D may be TRBD2 (5 bases). The CDR3 is 13 amino acids. The germline CDR1 and CDR2 sequences are MNHEY and SVGAGI. Trimming shortened V by 6 bases and J by 4 bases, and 10 bases separated the two germline ends. CDR3 protein: CASSPGLYNEQFF. CDR3 DNA sequence: TGTGCCAGCAGCCCCGGACTGTACAATGAGCAGTTCTTC.